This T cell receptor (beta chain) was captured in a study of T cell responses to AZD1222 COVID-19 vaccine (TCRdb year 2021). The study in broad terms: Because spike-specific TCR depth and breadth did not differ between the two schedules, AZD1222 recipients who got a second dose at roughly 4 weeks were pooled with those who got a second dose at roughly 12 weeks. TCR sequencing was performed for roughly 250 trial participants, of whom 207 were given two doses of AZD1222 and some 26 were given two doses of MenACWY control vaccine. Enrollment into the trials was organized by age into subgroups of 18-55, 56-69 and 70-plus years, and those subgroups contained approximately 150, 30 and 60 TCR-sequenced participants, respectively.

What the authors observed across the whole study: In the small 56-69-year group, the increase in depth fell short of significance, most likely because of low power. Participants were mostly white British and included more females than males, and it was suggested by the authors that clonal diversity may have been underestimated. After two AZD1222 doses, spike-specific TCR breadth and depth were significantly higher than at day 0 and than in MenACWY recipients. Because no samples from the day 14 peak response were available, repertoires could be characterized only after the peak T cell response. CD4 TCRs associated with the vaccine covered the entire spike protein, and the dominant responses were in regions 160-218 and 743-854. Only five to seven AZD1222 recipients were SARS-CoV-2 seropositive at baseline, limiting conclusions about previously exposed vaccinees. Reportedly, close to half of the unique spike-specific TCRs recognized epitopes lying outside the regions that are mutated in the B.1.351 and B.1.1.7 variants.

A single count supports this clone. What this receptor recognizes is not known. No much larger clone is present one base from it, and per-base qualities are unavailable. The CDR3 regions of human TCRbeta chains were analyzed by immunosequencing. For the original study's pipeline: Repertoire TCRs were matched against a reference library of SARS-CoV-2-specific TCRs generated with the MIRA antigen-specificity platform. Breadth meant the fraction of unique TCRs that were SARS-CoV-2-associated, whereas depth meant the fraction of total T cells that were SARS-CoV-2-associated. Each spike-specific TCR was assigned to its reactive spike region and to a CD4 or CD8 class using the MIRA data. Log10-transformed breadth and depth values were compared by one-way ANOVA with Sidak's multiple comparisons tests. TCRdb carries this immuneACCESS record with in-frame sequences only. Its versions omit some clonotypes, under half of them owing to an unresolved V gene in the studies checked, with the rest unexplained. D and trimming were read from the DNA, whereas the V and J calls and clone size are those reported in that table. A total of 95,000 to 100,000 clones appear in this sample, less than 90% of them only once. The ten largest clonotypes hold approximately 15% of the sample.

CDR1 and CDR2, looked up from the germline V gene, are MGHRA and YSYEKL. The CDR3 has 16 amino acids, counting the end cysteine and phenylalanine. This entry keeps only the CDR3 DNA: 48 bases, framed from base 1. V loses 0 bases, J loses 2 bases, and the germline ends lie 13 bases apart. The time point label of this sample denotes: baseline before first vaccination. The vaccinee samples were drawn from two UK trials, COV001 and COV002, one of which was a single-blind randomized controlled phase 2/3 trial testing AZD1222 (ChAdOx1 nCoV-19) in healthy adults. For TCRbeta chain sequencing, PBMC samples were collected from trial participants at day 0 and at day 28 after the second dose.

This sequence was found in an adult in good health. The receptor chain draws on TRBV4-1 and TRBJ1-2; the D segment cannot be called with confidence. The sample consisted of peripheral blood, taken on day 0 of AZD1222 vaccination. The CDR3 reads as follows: CASSQDAGGQNYGYTF. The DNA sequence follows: TGCGCCAGCAGCCAAGATGCGGGCGGGCAGAACTATGGCTACACCTTC.